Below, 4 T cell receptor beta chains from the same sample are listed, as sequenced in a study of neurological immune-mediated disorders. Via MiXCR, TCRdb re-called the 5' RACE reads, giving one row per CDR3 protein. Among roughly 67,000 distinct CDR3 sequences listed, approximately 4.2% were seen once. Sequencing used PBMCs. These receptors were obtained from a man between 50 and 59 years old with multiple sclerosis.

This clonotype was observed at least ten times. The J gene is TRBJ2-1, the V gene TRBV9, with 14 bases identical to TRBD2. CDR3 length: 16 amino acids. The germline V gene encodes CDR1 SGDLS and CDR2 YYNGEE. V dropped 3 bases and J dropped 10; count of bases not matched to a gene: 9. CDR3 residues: CASSATSGGAFSEQFF. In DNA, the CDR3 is TGTGCCAGCAGCGCGACTAGCGGGGGGGCCTTTTCCGAGCAGTTCTTC. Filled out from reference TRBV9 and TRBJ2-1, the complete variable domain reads DSGVTQTPKHLITATGQRVTLRCSPRSGDLSVYWYQQSLDQGLQFLIQYYNGEERAKGNILERFSAQQFPDLHSELNLSSLELGDSALYFCASSATSGGAFSEQFFGPGTRLTVL.

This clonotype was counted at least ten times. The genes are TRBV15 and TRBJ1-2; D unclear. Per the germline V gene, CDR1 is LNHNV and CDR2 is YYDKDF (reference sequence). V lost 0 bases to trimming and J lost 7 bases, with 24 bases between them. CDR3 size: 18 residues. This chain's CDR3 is CATSRDIPPGPTVSGYTF. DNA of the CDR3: TGTGCCACCAGCAGAGATATTCCCCCTGGACCGACCGTCAGTGGCTACACCTTC.

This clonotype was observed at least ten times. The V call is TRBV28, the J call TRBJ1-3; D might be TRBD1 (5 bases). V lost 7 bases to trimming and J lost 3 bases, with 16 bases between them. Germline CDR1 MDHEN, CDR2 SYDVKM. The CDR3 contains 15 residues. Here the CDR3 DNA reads TGTGCCAGCATTATGGGGGGGGACGGTGGAAACACCATATATTTT. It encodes CASIMGGDGGNTIYF.

The CDR3, as DNA: TGTGCCAGCAGCTTATTAGGGGCAGCTATTGAAAAACTGTTTTTT. As protein: CASSLLGAAIEKLFF. The chain has TRBV7-9 and TRBJ1-4; D may be TRBD1 (5 bases). Germline lookup yields CDR1 SEHNR and CDR2 FQNEAQ (reference sequence). V was clipped by 2 bases and J by 7 bases, with 14 bases between them. The CDR3 loop spans 15 amino acids.